This TCR beta chain was identified during a study of blood T cell repertoires in COVID-19. Study information: Italy, Spain and the United States were the sources of the convalescent and acute COVID-19 samples. In each case, the material was cDNA or gDNA derived from T cells, B-cell-depleted T cells, or PBMCs.

Germline CDR1 reads ENHRY; CDR2 reads SYGVKD. The J segment lost 4 bases and the V segment lost 0 bases, leaving 5 bases of the junction unmatched. The CDR3 length is 15 residues. Study processing details: Nucleated cell number was recorded as an estimate derived from reference gene primer amplification. Sequencing was performed with immunoSEQ multiplex PCR; in TCRdb, only in-frame clones are kept and a portion is missing. V, J and clone size are taken as reported in that table, and D and trimming were inferred from the DNA itself. Of about 250,000 clones detected, about 80% appear once; the ten largest clones hold around 8.9%.

Material for sequencing was peripheral blood. The clonotype originates from a man older than 75 with acute or convalescent COVID-19. J is TRBJ1-1 and V is TRBV10-3, with 7 bases fitting TRBD1. CDR3 sequence (DNA): TGTGCCATCAGTGAGTCTAACAGGGGAATCACTGAAGCTTTCTTT. Translated, it gives CAISESNRGITEAFF.